This T cell receptor beta chain comes out of a study of T-cell reconstitution after alpha-beta-depleted transplantation in children. Germline V lookup: CDR1 SGHRS, CDR2 YFSETQ. V lost 4 bases, J lost 4 bases, and 15 bases lay in between. This CDR3 is 14 amino acids long. Unique molecular identifiers were incorporated when the TCRbeta library was constructed. TCRdb re-derived calls from the PCR reads in MiXCR, one entry per CDR3 protein. This table holds about 270,000 distinct CDR3 sequences, 9.5% to 10% found once. The source is a human donor who donated a stem cell graft to a child with SCID. The chain uses TRBV5-1 and TRBJ2-7; D is ambiguous. Source: PBMCs from the stem cell graft donor, taken from the stem cell graft. CDR3 nucleotide sequence: TGCGCCAGCAGCCCTGACGCCCGAGCTTACGAGCAGTACTTC. It translates to CASSPDARAYEQYF.